This paragraph reports one T cell receptor beta chain. The source of the sample is a study of Ad26.COV2.S vaccination and SARS-CoV-2 variants. Assay used: immunoSEQ multiplex PCR; TCRdb lists only in-frame clones, some missing. The repertoire holds 350,000 to 500,000 clones, with roughly 90% as singletons. The treatment: roughly 20 received Ad26.COV2.S at low or high dose, single or two shots; roughly five received placebo; per-sample allocation not given. Day 63 after the first vaccine or placebo injection was the time point for sampling. A Boston adult aged 18-55 years was the donor. Germline values: CDR1 SGHRS, CDR2 YFSETQ. V gave up 3 bases and J gave up 5 bases, with 14 bases separating them. CDR3 size: 14 residues.

The rearrangement links TRBV5-1 to TRBJ1-1; a weak D match, TRBD1 (5 bases). This sample comprised peripheral blood, obtained in a trial of Ad26.COV2.S vaccine versus placebo. This clonotype originated in a person between 18 and 65 years old who received the Ad26.COV2.S COVID-19 vaccine or a placebo. CDR3 region: CASSYGGVGTEAFF. CDR3 bases: TGCGCCAGCAGCTACGGGGGGGTCGGAACTGAAGCTTTCTTT.